The 9 T cell receptor beta chains below all came from one sample that was sequenced in a study of monozygotic twins with inflammatory bowel disease. TCRdb reprocessed the 5' RACE reads and stores each CDR3 protein as one record, lacking DNA. The listing records approximately 400,000 distinct CDR3 sequences. Sample: blood. The receptors here all came from a human donor with ulcerative colitis or Crohn's disease, or a healthy co-twin of an affected twin (not recorded which).

The gene calls are TRBV18 and TRBJ1-1; there is no DNA to check the TCRdb D call of TRBD1. This CDR3 contains 16 residues. Germline CDR1 reads KGHSH; CDR2 reads LQKENI. The CDR3 here is CASSPGQGGMNTEAFF.

The chain is built from TRBV6-6 and TRBJ2-3; TCRdb proposes TRBD1, but this gene call is untestable without DNA. The CDR3 is 14 residues long. Looked up from germline, CDR1 is MNHNY and CDR2 is SVGAGI (reference sequence). CDR3 region: CASSYGGITDTQYF.

This chain connects TRBV5-1 to TRBJ1-4. The CDR3 runs 15 residues. Germline lookup yields CDR1 SGHRS and CDR2 YFSETQ. CDR3 loop: CASSANSLRAEKLFF.

This rearrangement joins TRBV5-4 to TRBJ2-5. The germline CDR1 and CDR2 sequences are SGHNT and YYREEE (reference sequence). CDR3 size: 15 residues. Here the CDR3 reads CASSLGPQSQETQYF.

The chain recombines TRBV7-6 with TRBJ2-7; without DNA, the TCRdb call of TRBD1 cannot be checked. This CDR3 is 16 amino acids long. In germline, CDR1 is SGHVS, CDR2 FNYEAQ. CDR3 protein: CASSFRGDRLFHEQYF.

The chain combines TRBV7-9 with TRBJ1-6; TCRdb's D call, TRBD1, is unchecked because there is no DNA. This CDR3 spans 14 amino acids. In germline, CDR1 is SEHNR, CDR2 FQNEAQ (reference sequence). CDR3 loop: CASSSGQGSTPLHF.

V gene TRBV5-6 combines with J gene TRBJ2-4; there is no DNA to check the TCRdb D call of TRBD1. The length of the CDR3 is 16 residues. In germline, CDR1 is SGHDT, CDR2 YYEEEE. The CDR3 loop is CASSLGSGSAKNIQYF.

The chain uses TRBV6-5 and TRBJ2-5. CDR3 length: 13 amino acids. Germline V gene sequence: CDR1 MNHEY, CDR2 SVGAGI. The CDR3 loop reads CASRRGDQETQYF.

This rearrangement joins TRBV29-1 to TRBJ2-7; TCRdb picks TRBD1, but there is no DNA to check that call. CDR3 length: 12 residues. The germline CDR1 and CDR2 sequences are SQVTM and ANQGSEA. CDR3 sequence: CSVQGVDAEQYF.